This T cell receptor (beta chain) was captured in a study of early T cells in non-severe SARS-CoV-2 infection. As regards this clonotype: Antigen specificity is unknown.

Individually, cDNA molecules had unique molecular identifiers attached to them. One entry per CDR3 protein results from TCRdb running MiXCR on the 5' RACE reads. The sample lists 20,000 to 25,000 distinct CDR3 sequences, 3.5% to 5% occurring once. CDR1 SGHTA and CDR2 FQGNSA come from the germline V gene. This CDR3 has 17 residues. Trimming pared 6 bases from V and 5 bases from J, leaving 26 bases between. Whole-study findings and limits: Comparison of clonotypes with VDJdb favored anti-spike CD8 responses while missing private and CD4 specificities.

Sequenced sample: whole blood. This TCR came from an adult who was a healthcare worker with PCR-confirmed SARS-CoV-2 infection or an uninfected control (not recorded which). V gene TRBV7-2 combines with J gene TRBJ2-7, with D perhaps matching TRBD2 (6 bases). This CDR3 reads CASSPSILDRRLDEQYF. The DNA for the CDR3 is TGTGCCAGCAGTCCCTCCATACTGGACCGGAGACTAGACGAGCAGTACTTC.